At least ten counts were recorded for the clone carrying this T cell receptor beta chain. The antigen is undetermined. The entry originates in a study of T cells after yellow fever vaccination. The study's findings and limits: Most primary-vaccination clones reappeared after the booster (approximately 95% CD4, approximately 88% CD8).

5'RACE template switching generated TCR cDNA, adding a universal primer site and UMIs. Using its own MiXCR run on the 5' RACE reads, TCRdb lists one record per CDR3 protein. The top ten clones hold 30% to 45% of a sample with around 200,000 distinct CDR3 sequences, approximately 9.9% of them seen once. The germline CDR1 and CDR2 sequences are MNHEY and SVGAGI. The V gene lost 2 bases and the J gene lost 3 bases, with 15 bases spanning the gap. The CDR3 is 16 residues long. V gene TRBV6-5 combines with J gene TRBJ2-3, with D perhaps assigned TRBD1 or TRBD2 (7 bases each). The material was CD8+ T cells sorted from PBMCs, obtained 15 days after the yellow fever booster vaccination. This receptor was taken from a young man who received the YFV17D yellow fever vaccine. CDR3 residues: CASSYIDREGTDTQYF. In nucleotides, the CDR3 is TGTGCCAGCAGTTACATCGACAGGGAGGGGACAGATACGCAGTATTTT.